These T cell receptor beta chains were read from a single sample in a study of human T cells and chemical hapten exposure. TCRdb re-analysed the RACE reads in MiXCR, keeping a single row per CDR3 protein. The data show roughly 38,000 distinct CDR3 sequences, 8% to 10% seen once. The sample in question was whole blood, obtained in connection with sensitization to the hapten diphenylcyclopropenone (DPC). These receptors were taken from a man aged 50 to 59 with alopecia areata. Some clones in this sample may be carry-over from other donors' samples. Each CDR3 is given with its conserved first and last residue. The order of the fields is J gene, V gene, D gene, clone size, CDR3 protein, CDR3 DNA. The D gene is left open where the match is weak. Clone size is shown for a subset of rows, as once, few, many or a class of expanded clone.

j_call: TRBJ1-1; v_call: TRBV29-1; d_call: NA; clone_size: few; cdr3_aa: CSVAIRTEAFF; cdr3_nt: TGCAGCGTGGCGATAAGAACTGAAGCTTTCTTT
j_call: TRBJ1-1; v_call: TRBV2; d_call: NA; clone_size: many; cdr3_aa: CASNQGSTEAFF; cdr3_nt: TGTGCCAGCAATCAGGGATCCACTGAAGCTTTCTTT
j_call: TRBJ1-4; v_call: TRBV27; d_call: NA; clone_size: many; cdr3_aa: CASSRIADEKLFF; cdr3_nt: TGTGCCAGCAGTCGTATAGCGGATGAAAAACTGTTTTTT
j_call: TRBJ2-5; v_call: TRBV11-2; d_call: NA; clone_size: NA; cdr3_aa: CASSLARQETQYF; cdr3_nt: TGTGCCAGCAGCTTAGCAAGGCAAGAGACCCAGTACTTC
j_call: TRBJ2-2; v_call: TRBV12-3/TRBV12-4; d_call: NA; clone_size: many; cdr3_aa: CASSSGRGPGELFF; cdr3_nt: TGTGCCAGCAGTTCCGGGAGGGGGCCCGGGGAGCTGTTTTTT
j_call: TRBJ2-7; v_call: TRBV4-1; d_call: NA; clone_size: many; cdr3_aa: CASSHAPGEFYEQYF; cdr3_nt: TGCGCCAGCAGCCACGCGCCGGGAGAGTTCTACGAGCAGTACTTC
j_call: TRBJ1-4; v_call: TRBV30; d_call: NA; clone_size: NA; cdr3_aa: CAWPGRPRTNEKLFF; cdr3_nt: TGTGCCTGGCCAGGAAGGCCTAGGACTAATGAAAAACTGTTTTTT
j_call: TRBJ2-3; v_call: TRBV11-2; d_call: TRBD1; clone_size: many; cdr3_aa: CASSLETGVGDTQYF; cdr3_nt: TGTGCCAGCAGCTTAGAAACAGGGGTGGGAGATACGCAGTATTTT
j_call: TRBJ2-7; v_call: TRBV11-1; d_call: TRBD2; clone_size: many; cdr3_aa: CASRTSGYTYEQYF; cdr3_nt: TGTGCCAGCAGGACTAGCGGCTATACCTACGAGCAGTACTTC
j_call: TRBJ1-2; v_call: TRBV24-1; d_call: NA; clone_size: many; cdr3_aa: CATSDSDRGGYTF; cdr3_nt: TGTGCCACCAGTGATTCCGACAGAGGTGGCTACACCTTC
j_call: TRBJ2-7; v_call: TRBV5-1; d_call: TRBD1; clone_size: many; cdr3_aa: CASSLGQGREEQYF; cdr3_nt: TGCGCCAGCAGCCTCGGACAGGGGAGAGAAGAGCAGTACTTC
j_call: TRBJ2-1; v_call: TRBV7-8; d_call: NA; clone_size: few; cdr3_aa: CASSQTGNNEQFF; cdr3_nt: TGTGCCAGCAGCCAAACAGGGAACAATGAGCAGTTCTTC
j_call: TRBJ2-1; v_call: TRBV3-1; d_call: NA; clone_size: NA; cdr3_aa: CASSTRGLDNEQFF; cdr3_nt: TGTGCCAGCAGCACACGGGGTCTCGACAATGAGCAGTTCTTC
j_call: TRBJ2-1; v_call: TRBV7-2; d_call: NA; clone_size: few; cdr3_aa: CASSLDPWGNNNEQFF; cdr3_nt: TGTGCCAGCAGCTTAGACCCCTGGGGGAATAACAATGAGCAGTTCTTC
j_call: TRBJ2-6; v_call: TRBV6-1; d_call: NA; clone_size: many; cdr3_aa: CASSAGFGANVLTF; cdr3_nt: TGTGCCAGCAGTGCCGGGTTCGGGGCCAACGTCCTGACTTTC
j_call: TRBJ2-7; v_call: TRBV5-6; d_call: NA; clone_size: many; cdr3_aa: CASSSRVNYEQYF; cdr3_nt: TGTGCCAGCAGCTCGCGGGTAAACTACGAGCAGTACTTC
j_call: TRBJ1-2; v_call: TRBV18; d_call: TRBD1; clone_size: many; cdr3_aa: CASSTDREGGYTF; cdr3_nt: TGTGCCAGCTCAACGGACAGGGAAGGTGGCTACACCTTC
j_call: TRBJ2-1; v_call: TRBV12-3/TRBV12-4; d_call: TRBD2; clone_size: NA; cdr3_aa: CASSPPASGSYNEQFF; cdr3_nt: TGTGCCAGCAGCCCCCCAGCTAGCGGATCCTACAATGAGCAGTTCTTC
j_call: TRBJ2-3; v_call: TRBV7-2; d_call: TRBD1; clone_size: many; cdr3_aa: CASSAWGQGTDTQYF; cdr3_nt: TGTGCCAGCAGCGCCTGGGGACAGGGCACAGATACGCAGTATTTT
j_call: TRBJ1-5; v_call: TRBV18; d_call: TRBD1; clone_size: few; cdr3_aa: CASSPDRDQPQHF; cdr3_nt: TGTGCCAGCTCACCGGACAGGGATCAGCCCCAGCATTTT
j_call: TRBJ2-3; v_call: TRBV29-1; d_call: NA; clone_size: many; cdr3_aa: CSVREEWQGNTDTQYF; cdr3_nt: TGCAGCGTTCGGGAGGAGTGGCAGGGGAACACAGATACGCAGTATTTT
j_call: TRBJ2-1; v_call: TRBV7-2; d_call: NA; clone_size: NA; cdr3_aa: CASSLVEGVRNEQFF; cdr3_nt: TGTGCCAGCAGCTTAGTGGAGGGAGTAAGGAATGAGCAGTTCTTC
j_call: TRBJ2-3; v_call: TRBV28; d_call: TRBD2; clone_size: few; cdr3_aa: CASCSEGGDTQYF; cdr3_nt: TGTGCCAGCTGTTCGGAGGGAGGGGATACGCAGTATTTT
j_call: TRBJ1-4; v_call: TRBV15; d_call: TRBD1; clone_size: once; cdr3_aa: CATSTGRGLNEKLFF; cdr3_nt: TGTGCCACCAGCACCGGGAGGGGGCTTAATGAAAAACTGTTTTTT
j_call: TRBJ2-1; v_call: TRBV19; d_call: TRBD1; clone_size: many; cdr3_aa: CASSGQGATNEQFF; cdr3_nt: TGTGCCAGTAGCGGACAGGGGGCGACTAATGAGCAGTTCTTC
j_call: TRBJ2-4; v_call: TRBV12-3/TRBV12-4; d_call: NA; clone_size: many; cdr3_aa: CASSLSEAIQYF; cdr3_nt: TGTGCCAGCAGTTTATCAGAAGCCATTCAGTACTTC
j_call: TRBJ2-7; v_call: TRBV4-3; d_call: NA; clone_size: many; cdr3_aa: CASSQDPQVGSYEQYF; cdr3_nt: TGCGCCAGCAGCCAAGATCCACAGGTCGGCTCCTACGAGCAGTACTTC
j_call: TRBJ2-5; v_call: TRBV29-1; d_call: TRBD2; clone_size: many; cdr3_aa: CSAEGLGEETQYF; cdr3_nt: TGCAGCGCGGAGGGACTAGGGGAAGAGACCCAGTACTTC
j_call: TRBJ2-7; v_call: TRBV24-1; d_call: NA; clone_size: few; cdr3_aa: CATSDLWVPGGEVYEQYF; cdr3_nt: TGTGCCACCAGTGATTTGTGGGTTCCCGGCGGAGAGGTATACGAGCAGTACTTC
j_call: TRBJ2-7; v_call: TRBV28; d_call: NA; clone_size: few; cdr3_aa: CASSRTDSYEQYF; cdr3_nt: TGTGCCAGCAGTAGGACAGACTCCTACGAGCAGTACTTC
j_call: TRBJ2-7; v_call: TRBV28; d_call: NA; clone_size: few; cdr3_aa: CASSPRDTNKQYF; cdr3_nt: TGTGCCAGCAGTCCCCGGGACACGAATAAGCAGTACTTC
j_call: TRBJ1-2; v_call: TRBV9; d_call: NA; clone_size: few; cdr3_aa: CASRKDGVGYGYTF; cdr3_nt: TGTGCCAGCAGGAAGGATGGGGTCGGCTATGGCTACACCTTC